This T cell receptor (beta chain) was recorded in a study of blood T cells in healthy people across ages. Using a J-beta primer mix together with a sample-barcoded 5' primer, a second PCR was run for roughly 7 to 12 cycles. MiXCR, run by TCRdb on the 5' RACE reads, gives a single entry per CDR3 protein. The sample includes approximately 800,000 distinct CDR3 sequences, 45% to 70% of them seen just once. The germline V gene has CDR1 SGDLS and CDR2 YYNGEE. Deletions cut 4 bases from V and 6 bases from J, with 10 bases between. There are 12 residues in the CDR3. The source material was blood. The genes are TRBV9 and TRBJ1-1; D is unresolved. The TCR sequence derives from a man aged 40-49 years in good health. The CDR3 DNA reads as TGTGCCAGCAGCCCCTACGGGGCTGAAGCTTTCTTT. This gives the protein CASSPYGAEAFF.